A selection of T cell receptor beta chains follows, all from one sample in a study of blood T cell repertoires in COVID-19. TCRdb's table, derived via immunoSEQ multiplex PCR, lists solely in-frame clones and lacks some. Altogether 300,000 to 450,000 clones are present, over 75% being singletons, with the ten largest covering over 2%. Sequencing was performed on peripheral blood. All receptors come from a woman in her sixties with COVID-19, enrolled during active disease. CDR3s include the opening cysteine and the closing phenylalanine or tryptophan. D genes are given only for firm matches. Clone size is stated in some rows and not others, as once, few, many or a class when expanded.

cdr3_aa | cdr3_nt | v_call | clone_size | d_call | j_call | cdr3_length
CASSLLGTDTQYF | TGTGCCAGCAGTTTACTTGGCACAGATACGCAGTATTTT | TRBV27 | . | . | TRBJ2-3 | 13
CASSLTGGDEKLFF | TGCGCCAGCAGCCTGACAGGGGGCGATGAAAAACTGTTTTTT | TRBV5-1 | . | TRBD1 | TRBJ1-4 | 14
CASGLGGPYEQYF | TGTGCTAGTGGTCTGGGAGGGCCCTACGAGCAGTACTTC | TRBV12-5 | . | TRBD2 | TRBJ2-7 | 13
CASGPGWAGTEAFF | TGTGCTAGTGGTCCCGGGTGGGCGGGCACTGAAGCTTTCTTT | TRBV12-5 | once | . | TRBJ1-1 | 14
CASSAVGTDYGYTF | TGCGCCAGCAGCGCCGTAGGGACAGACTATGGCTACACCTTC | TRBV5-1 | . | TRBD1 | TRBJ1-2 | 14
CASQQTPRGATQYF | TGTGCCAGCCAACAAACCCCACGGGGGGCGACCCAGTACTTC | TRBV28 | . | . | TRBJ2-5 | 14
CSASKGAMNTEAFF | TGCAGTGCTAGTAAAGGGGCGATGAACACTGAAGCTTTCTTT | TRBV20-1 | once | . | TRBJ1-1 | 14
CASSSPGQGASEAFF | TGTGCCAGCAGTTCCCCGGGACAGGGGGCTTCTGAAGCTTTCTTT | TRBV6-5 | once | TRBD1 | TRBJ1-1 | 15
CASSKGESPGELFF | TGTGCCAGCAGCAAAGGGGAGTCCCCCGGGGAGCTGTTTTTT | TRBV21-1 | . | . | TRBJ2-2 | 14
CAISERGEGTEAFF | TGTGCCATCAGTGAACGCGGGGAAGGTACTGAAGCTTTCTTT | TRBV10-3 | . | . | TRBJ1-1 | 14
CASGSRGVTDTQYF | TGTGCCAGCGGAAGCCGCGGGGTCACAGATACGCAGTATTTT | TRBV6-5 | once | . | TRBJ2-3 | 14
CASSQGQGGQPQHF | TGTGCCAGCAGCCAAGGACAGGGAGGTCAGCCCCAGCATTTT | TRBV3-1/TRBV3-2 | . | TRBD1 | TRBJ1-5 | 14
CASSDQRTGNQPQHF | TGTGCCAGCAGTGACCAAAGGACAGGGAATCAGCCCCAGCATTTT | TRBV6-1 | . | TRBD1 | TRBJ1-5 | 15
CASSLEWGQGKDTQYF | TGCGCCAGCAGCTTGGAGTGGGGACAGGGTAAAGATACGCAGTATTTT | TRBV5-1 | . | TRBD1 | TRBJ2-3 | 16